A selection of T cell receptor beta chains follows, all from one sample in a study of blood T cell repertoires in COVID-19. Only in-frame clones appear in the TCRdb table, and some are missing; sequencing was by immunoSEQ multiplex PCR. The data hold more than 150,000 clones, with roughly four fifths observed a single time. Sequencing was carried out using peripheral blood. The source of these receptors is a woman aged 35 to 49 with acute or convalescent COVID-19. Both conserved end residues are part of each CDR3. A D gene is named only where the DNA matches it firmly. Rows give clone size only sometimes, using once, few, many, or a class for an expanded clone.

d_call	v_call	j_call	clone_size	cdr3_nt	cdr3_aa
.	TRBV18	TRBJ2-3	.	TGTGCCAGCTCACCACGGGGCGGGGGCCGCACAGATACGCAGTATTTT	CASSPRGGGRTDTQYF
.	TRBV7-9	TRBJ2-5	.	TGTGCCAGCAGCTTAGAGTCTCGGGGGACCCAGTACTTC	CASSLESRGTQYF
.	TRBV21-1	TRBJ1-5	once	TGTGCCAGCTGGATTCTCGCTAAGGGACAGGGGAATGGATGCAATCAGCCCCAGCATTTT	CASWILAKGQGNGCNQPQHF
TRBD1	TRBV7-9	TRBJ2-2	.	TGTGCCAGCAGCCAAGTGGGACAGGGGAACACCGGGGAGCTGTTTTTT	CASSQVGQGNTGELFF
TRBD1	TRBV28	TRBJ2-1	.	TGTGCCAGCAGTTTAGGGACACAGGGGGTCAATGAGCAGTTCTTC	CASSLGTQGVNEQFF
.	TRBV30	TRBJ1-2	.	TGTGCCTGGAGTGTGGGGTGGCGGGATGGCTACACCTTC	CAWSVGWRDGYTF
TRBD2	TRBV24-1	TRBJ2-5	.	TGTGCCACCAGTGATCGATCCGGGACTAGCGGGAGGGCCAAGGAGACCCAGTACTTC	CATSDRSGTSGRAKETQYF
.	TRBV20-1	TRBJ1-5	.	TGCAGTGCGAGTAACCTCCGGGAGCCCCAGCATTTT	CSASNLREPQHF
TRBD1	TRBV6-4	TRBJ2-1	.	TGTGCCAGCAGTGAGCCAAGCGGACAGGGCCTCAATGAGCAGTTCTTC	CASSEPSGQGLNEQFF
TRBD1	TRBV6-1	TRBJ1-5	few	TGTGCCAGCAGTGTCTTAACAGGGGGCGGCAATCAGCCCCAGCATTTT	CASSVLTGGGNQPQHF
TRBD2	TRBV27	TRBJ2-7	.	TGTGCAGCCGGGACTAGCGACTACGAGCAGTACTTC	CAAGTSDYEQYF
.	TRBV10-3	TRBJ1-1	.	TGTGCCATCAGTGAACAGGGTGAAGCTTTCTTT	CAISEQGEAFF
TRBD2	TRBV24-1	TRBJ2-3	.	TGTGCCACCAGTGACCCCACTAGCGGGGGGCGAGCGAGCACAGATACGCAGTATTTT	CATSDPTSGGRASTDTQYF
TRBD1	TRBV4-1	TRBJ2-5	.	TGCGCCAGCAGCCAAGATCCGACAGGGGGCGGGGCACGCGGGACCCAGTACTTC	CASSQDPTGGGARGTQYF
.	TRBV6-5	TRBJ2-7	once	TGTGCCAGCAGTTACTACGGCGAGCAGTACTTC	CASSYYGEQYF
TRBD1	TRBV7-2	TRBJ1-1	few	TGTGCCAGCAGCTTAGCGGGGACAGGGGGCGCAGGATGGGAAGCTTTCTTT	CASSLAGTGGAGWEAFF
.	TRBV19	TRBJ1-1	once	TGTGCCAGTAGTTCTCAGGGGCGGGGGACTGAAGCTTTCTTT	CASSSQGRGTEAFF
TRBD2	TRBV29-1	TRBJ2-3	.	TGCAGTGCTGCGGCTAGCGGATTCACAGATACGCAGTATTTT	CSAAASGFTDTQYF
TRBD2	TRBV29-1	TRBJ2-4	.	TGCAGCGTTGGAGCGGGGAGGGCCCGGGACATTCAGTACTTC	CSVGAGRARDIQYF
TRBD1	TRBV27	TRBJ1-1	.	TGTGCCAGCAGAGGCGGACAGGGGAGGTCAGCTTTCTTT	CASRGGQGRSAFF
TRBD1	TRBV28	TRBJ1-6	.	TGTGCCAGCAGCCTGACAGGGGGCGGGTCCTATAATTCACCCCTCCACTTT	CASSLTGGGSYNSPLHF
.	TRBV19	TRBJ2-2	.	TGTGCCAGTAGTATAACAGCGAACACCGGGGAGCTGTTTTTT	CASSITANTGELFF
.	TRBV7-8	TRBJ1-6	.	TGTGCCGGGGGGTCCTATAATTCACCCCTCCACTTT	CAGGSYNSPLHF
.	TRBV12-5	TRBJ1-3	.	TGTGCTAGTGGCCGGAGCTCTGGAAACACCATATATTTT	CASGRSSGNTIYF
.	TRBV6-6	TRBJ1-5	.	TGTGCCAGCAGTTACGACAGGAACCTCGGTCAGCCCCAGCATTTT	CASSYDRNLGQPQHF
TRBD2	TRBV27	TRBJ2-3	.	TGTGCCAGCAGCAAAGGACTAGCGGGAGGGCCGGGGGATACGCAGTATTTT	CASSKGLAGGPGDTQYF
TRBD2	TRBV30	TRBJ2-1	.	TGTGCCTGGAGGCCCATTGGGACTAGCGGTAACAATGAGCAGTTCTTC	CAWRPIGTSGNNEQFF
TRBD2	TRBV2	TRBJ2-1	.	TGTGCCAGCAGTGGAGTTAGCGGGGGATTGGGGAATGAGCAGTTCTTC	CASSGVSGGLGNEQFF
.	TRBV7-2	TRBJ2-6	.	TGTGCCAGCAGCGAGAACTACTACTCTGGGGCCAACGTCCTGACTTTC	CASSENYYSGANVLTF
.	TRBV19	TRBJ1-1	.	TGTGCCAGTAGCTCCGACAGAGATAACACTGAAGCTTTCTTT	CASSSDRDNTEAFF
.	TRBV10-3	TRBJ2-5	.	TGTGCCATCAGCTGGCAGGTCAGCCAAGAGACCCAGTACTTC	CAISWQVSQETQYF
TRBD1	TRBV18	TRBJ2-1	.	TGTGCCAGCTCATTCGGGACAGGGGAGGGGAATGAGCAGTTCTTC	CASSFGTGEGNEQFF
.	TRBV4-1	TRBJ1-6	.	TGCGCCAGCAGCCAAGGGACAGTGAATAATTCACCCCTCCACTTT	CASSQGTVNNSPLHF
TRBD1	TRBV19	TRBJ2-5	.	TGTGCCAGTAGTCCGAGACAGGGACAAGAGACCCAGTACTTC	CASSPRQGQETQYF
.	TRBV12-3/TRBV12-4	TRBJ1-2	.	TGTGCCAGCAGTTTGGACCGTGGGGGCGGCTACACCTTC	CASSLDRGGGYTF
TRBD1	TRBV20-1	TRBJ1-2	few	TGCAGGACAGGGGATGGCTACACCTTC	CRTGDGYTF
.	TRBV9	TRBJ1-5	.	TGTGCCAGCAGCGTATCCGACGGGTTCAATCAGCCCCAGCATTTT	CASSVSDGFNQPQHF
TRBD1	TRBV28	TRBJ1-4	.	TGTGCCAGCAGTCCGGGACAGGGGAGGTCGGGGGACGAAAAACTGTTTTTT	CASSPGQGRSGDEKLFF
.	TRBV19	TRBJ1-1	.	TGTGCCAGTAGCATCGCCACATACAGGGCGATGAACACTGAAGCTTTCTTT	CASSIATYRAMNTEAFF
.	TRBV30	TRBJ1-5	.	TGTGCCTGGAGTGGCGTCGGAGGGAGTTATCAGCCCCAGCATTTT	CAWSGVGGSYQPQHF